The entry below gives a single T cell receptor beta chain sequence along with its context. Its antigen remains unidentified. This entry is derived from a study of cytomegalovirus exposure and HLA in healthy donors. Findings and caveats of the study: A later analysis appeared to link common viral pathogens to several of the most significant clusters. CMV antigen specificity was confirmed in vitro for a few CMV-associated chains. The study labeled more than 150 TCR beta chains cytomegalovirus-associated.

13 Jbeta primers and 60 Vbeta primers were used for the PCR. TCRdb's copy holds only in-frame clones and misses some; the assay was immunoSEQ multiplex PCR. The sample holds around 40,000 clones; roughly nine tenths are singletons and the top ten take 8%. The V and J ends lost 0 bases and 0 bases, in that order; junction bases with no gene match: 6. CDR3 length: 18 amino acids. CDR1 is MDHEN, CDR2 SYDVKM, per germline. The V call is TRBV28, the J call TRBJ2-5, with 11 bases matching TRBD2. The source material was PBMCs. The TCR was taken from a woman between 40 and 50 years old in good health and CMV-seropositive. The CDR3 reads CASSLWTLAGENQETQYF. The CDR3 bases are TGTGCCAGCAGTTTATGGACACTAGCGGGAGAGAACCAAGAGACCCAGTACTTC.